The rows below give T cell receptor beta chains drawn from one sample of a study of metastatic and nonmetastatic thyroid tumors. With MiXCR, TCRdb called clones anew from the PCR reads. Among more than 20,000 clones, around 13% were seen once, and the ten largest hold approximately 25%. Sequencing input: blood. Source of these receptors: a female donor with papillary thyroid cancer or a benign thyroid nodule (not recorded which). Some clones in this sample may be carry-over from other donors' samples. The CDR3 runs from the conserved cysteine through the conserved F or W. The D gene is left open where the match is weak. Clone size appears in some rows only: once, few, many, or a class for an expanded clone.

DNA: TGTGCCACCAGCAGAGATACTAGTAGCGGTGAGCAGTTCTTC
CDR3: CATSRDTSSGEQFF
J: TRBJ2-1
V: TRBV15
D: .
size: many

DNA: TGTGCCAGCAGGACCCACAGGGGTCCCACCGGGGAGCTGTTTTTT
CDR3: CASRTHRGPTGELFF
J: TRBJ2-2
V: TRBV6-1
D: TRBD1
size: medium-sized

DNA: TGTGCCAACAAATGCCAGAAAAATAGCAATCAGCCCCAGCATTTT
CDR3: CANKCQKNSNQPQHF
J: TRBJ1-5
V: TRBV6-1
D: .
size: many

DNA: TGTGCCAGCAGTTTAGCGCGGGACACTGAAGCTTTCTTT
CDR3: CASSLARDTEAFF
J: TRBJ1-1
V: TRBV12-3/TRBV12-4
D: .
size: many

DNA: TGTGCCAGCAGCCAAATCGAAGCTAACTATGGCTACACCTTC
CDR3: CASSQIEANYGYTF
J: TRBJ1-2
V: TRBV3-1
D: .
size: many

DNA: TGCAGTGCTTCTGACAGGGGGGGAATATACGAGCAGTACTTC
CDR3: CSASDRGGIYEQYF
J: TRBJ2-7
V: TRBV20-1
D: TRBD1
size: many

DNA: TGTGCCAGCAGCGGTATGGCAGGGTGGGGTTCACCCCTCCACTTT
CDR3: CASSGMAGWGSPLHF
J: TRBJ1-6
V: TRBV5-5
D: .
size: many

DNA: TGTGCCAGCAGGGGGGCCTACAATCAGAACCAGCATTTT
CDR3: CASRGAYNQNQHF
J: TRBJ1-5
V: TRBV6-1
D: .
size: few

DNA: TGTGCCAGCAGCTTCGGGACAGGGGTCACGTACGAGCAGTACTTC
CDR3: CASSFGTGVTYEQYF
J: TRBJ2-7
V: TRBV6-1
D: TRBD1
size: few

DNA: TGTGCCAGCAGTTACTTGGGGGAGCAGTACTTC
CDR3: CASSYLGEQYF
J: TRBJ2-7
V: TRBV6-2/TRBV6-3
D: .
size: medium-sized

DNA: TGTGCCAGCAAGGGGGCAAACACCGGGGAGCTGTTTTTT
CDR3: CASKGANTGELFF
J: TRBJ2-2
V: TRBV7-2
D: TRBD1
size: .

DNA: TGTGCCAGCAGTTTACAGGGGGAGTACAATGAGCAGTTCTTC
CDR3: CASSLQGEYNEQFF
J: TRBJ2-1
V: TRBV12-3/TRBV12-4
D: TRBD1
size: many

DNA: TGCGCCAGCACCAGGGGGGGATTAGATGGCTACACCTTC
CDR3: CASTRGGLDGYTF
J: TRBJ1-2
V: TRBV5-1
D: TRBD1
size: many

DNA: TGTGCCAGCAGCTCAGGACAGAACGGAAACTACGAGCAGTACTTC
CDR3: CASSSGQNGNYEQYF
J: TRBJ2-7
V: TRBV7-8
D: .
size: many

DNA: TGTGCCAGCAGCCAAGCGGTGGCAGGGCCGGTCCCCGGGGAGCTGTTTTTT
CDR3: CASSQAVAGPVPGELFF
J: TRBJ2-2
V: TRBV4-2
D: .
size: many

DNA: TGTGCCAGCAGTGGGGTGGGGGGGACAGGCTCCTACGAGCAGTACTTC
CDR3: CASSGVGGTGSYEQYF
J: TRBJ2-7
V: TRBV6-1
D: .
size: .

DNA: TGCGCCAGCAGTCGAGAGGGGGGGTTTGGCTACACCTTC
CDR3: CASSREGGFGYTF
J: TRBJ1-2
V: TRBV4-3
D: .
size: many

DNA: TGTGCCAGCAGTGTGATAGGGGAGCAGTACTTC
CDR3: CASSVIGEQYF
J: TRBJ2-7
V: TRBV12-3/TRBV12-4
D: .
size: medium-sized

DNA: TGTGCCACCCGGTCAGCCAGGGGGGACTATGGCTACACCTTC
CDR3: CATRSARGDYGYTF
J: TRBJ1-2
V: TRBV10-3
D: TRBD1
size: many

DNA: TGTGCCAGCAGCGTAAGGACGTACCTTCCCGGGACAGTTCTCCACAATGAGCAGTTCTTC
CDR3: CASSVRTYLPGTVLHNEQFF
J: TRBJ2-1
V: TRBV9
D: TRBD1
size: many

DNA: TGTGCCAGCAGCCCCCCGAGGAGGGACGAGCAGTACTTC
CDR3: CASSPPRRDEQYF
J: TRBJ2-7
V: TRBV7-9
D: .
size: once

DNA: TGCGCCAGCAGCCACGGCGGGGACTACAATGAGCAGTTCTTC
CDR3: CASSHGGDYNEQFF
J: TRBJ2-1
V: TRBV4-1
D: .
size: many

DNA: TGTGCCAGCAGCTCCTCCGGGACTTATAAAGAGACCCAGTACTTC
CDR3: CASSSSGTYKETQYF
J: TRBJ2-5
V: TRBV7-2
D: .
size: many

DNA: TGTGCCAGCAGTGAAGCGGGGGTCAGCTCCTACGAGCAGTACTTC
CDR3: CASSEAGVSSYEQYF
J: TRBJ2-7
V: TRBV6-1
D: .
size: few

DNA: TGTGCCAGCAGCTTATACAGGGACAGACCCTTATACGAGCAGTACTTC
CDR3: CASSLYRDRPLYEQYF
J: TRBJ2-7
V: TRBV7-8
D: TRBD1
size: many

DNA: TGTGCCAGCAGCGTAGGACTAGCGGGAGATGAGCAGTACTTC
CDR3: CASSVGLAGDEQYF
J: TRBJ2-7
V: TRBV7-2
D: TRBD2
size: many

DNA: TGTGCCAGCAGCCTGGTAGGAACTAATGAAAAACTGTTTTTT
CDR3: CASSLVGTNEKLFF
J: TRBJ1-4
V: TRBV7-9
D: .
size: many

DNA: TGCGCCAGCAGCCAAGATTCGGGGGGATTCACAGATACGCAGTATTTT
CDR3: CASSQDSGGFTDTQYF
J: TRBJ2-3
V: TRBV4-1
D: TRBD2
size: many

DNA: TGCGCCAGCAGCCATCCAGGGTTGGTGGGCGATGAGCAGTTCTTC
CDR3: CASSHPGLVGDEQFF
J: TRBJ2-1
V: TRBV4-1
D: .
size: many